What follows is one TCR beta chain and its context. The data were taken from a study of chemoradiotherapy in HPV16-positive cancers. TCRdb's table, derived via immunoSEQ multiplex PCR, lists solely in-frame clones and lacks some. The profile covers approximately 20,000 clones, with 75% to 90% appearing a single time and 3.5% to 6% taken by the ten largest. Between the trimmed V and J ends, which lost 5 bases and 2 bases, there was a span of 10 bases. The CDR3 extends over 14 amino acids. The germline V gene encodes CDR1 SGHNT and CDR2 YENEEA. The receptor comes from a human donor with HPV-associated anogenital cancer. The chain joins TRBV11-3 to TRBJ1-3; D is uncertain. The sequencing used blood, collected from a patient who underwent chemoradiotherapy. CDR3 sequence: CASSPGFPGNTIYF. CDR3 coding DNA: TGTGCCAGCAGCCCGGGGTTCCCTGGAAACACCATATATTTT.